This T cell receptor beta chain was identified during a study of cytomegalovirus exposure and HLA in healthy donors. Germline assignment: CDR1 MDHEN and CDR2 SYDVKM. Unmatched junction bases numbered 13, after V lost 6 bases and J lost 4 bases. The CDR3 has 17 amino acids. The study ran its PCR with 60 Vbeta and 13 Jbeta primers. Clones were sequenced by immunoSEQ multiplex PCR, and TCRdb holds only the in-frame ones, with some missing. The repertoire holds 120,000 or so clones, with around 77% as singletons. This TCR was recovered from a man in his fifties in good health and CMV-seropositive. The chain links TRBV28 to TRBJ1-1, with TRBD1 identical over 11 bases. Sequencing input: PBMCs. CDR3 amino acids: CASSLPSGQGAVTEAFF. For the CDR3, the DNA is TGTGCCAGCAGCTTACCTTCCGGACAGGGGGCTGTCACTGAAGCTTTCTTT.